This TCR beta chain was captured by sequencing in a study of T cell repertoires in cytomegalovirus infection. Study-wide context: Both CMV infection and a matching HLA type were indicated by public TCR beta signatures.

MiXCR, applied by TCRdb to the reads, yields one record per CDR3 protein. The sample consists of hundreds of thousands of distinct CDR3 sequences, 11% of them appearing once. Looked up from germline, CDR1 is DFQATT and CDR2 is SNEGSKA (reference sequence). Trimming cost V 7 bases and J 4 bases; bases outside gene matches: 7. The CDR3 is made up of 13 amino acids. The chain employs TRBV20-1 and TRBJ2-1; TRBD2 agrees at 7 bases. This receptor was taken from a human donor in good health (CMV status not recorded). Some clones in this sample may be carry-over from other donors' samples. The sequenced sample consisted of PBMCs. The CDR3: CSGEMGGYNEQFF. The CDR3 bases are TGCAGTGGGGAGATGGGGGGGTACAATGAGCAGTTCTTC.